Sequencing of this T cell receptor (beta chain) was carried out in a study of identical twins' blood T cells. The three twin pairs were reared together, likely meeting the same infections. CDR3 length: 14 residues. The V gene lost 2 bases and the J gene lost 4 bases, with 9 bases spanning the gap. The germline V gene has CDR1 MNHEY and CDR2 SVGEGT. TCRdb used MiXCR to reprocess the 5' RACE reads, holding one entry per CDR3 protein. The top ten hold 6.1% of the sample, which has hundreds of thousands of distinct CDR3 sequences, roughly 28% seen once. In this sample, this clonotype turned up many times.

This rearrangement joins TRBV6-2 or TRBV6-3 to TRBJ1-5; D gene ambiguous. This sequence was found in a woman aged 18-50 years in good health. The sample was PBMCs. In DNA, the CDR3 is TGTGCCAGCAGTTACGCGGGGTATAATCAGCCCCAGCATTTT. This codes for CASSYAGYNQPQHF.